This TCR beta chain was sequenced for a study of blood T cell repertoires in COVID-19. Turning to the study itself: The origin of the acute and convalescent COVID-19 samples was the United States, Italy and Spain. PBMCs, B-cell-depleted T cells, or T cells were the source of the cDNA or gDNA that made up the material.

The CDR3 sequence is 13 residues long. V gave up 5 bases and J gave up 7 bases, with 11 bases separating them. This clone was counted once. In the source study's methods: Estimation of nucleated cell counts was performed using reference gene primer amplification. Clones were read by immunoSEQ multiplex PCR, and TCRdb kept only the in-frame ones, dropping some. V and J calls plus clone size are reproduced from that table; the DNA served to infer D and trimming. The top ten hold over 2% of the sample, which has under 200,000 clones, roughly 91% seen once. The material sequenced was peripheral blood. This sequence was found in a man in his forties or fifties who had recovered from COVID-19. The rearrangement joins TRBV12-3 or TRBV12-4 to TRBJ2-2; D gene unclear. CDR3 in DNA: TGTGCCAGCAGTATAACGCGAGGCGGGGAGCTGTTTTTT. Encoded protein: CASSITRGGELFF.